This is a list of T cell receptor beta chains from one sample in a study of beta chain features in type 1 diabetes. The method was immunoSEQ multiplex PCR; TCRdb's version includes in-frame clones alone and lacks a portion of them. In the table there are roughly 300,000 clones, 7% to 9% of which are singletons. Material for sequencing was central memory CD4+ T cells from blood. These receptor sequences come from a woman under 30 in good health. Both conserved end residues are part of each CDR3. Fields, in order: J gene, D gene, V gene, clone size, CDR3 length, CDR3 DNA, CDR3 protein. D genes are given only for firm matches. Clone size is shown for a subset of rows, as once, few, many or a class of expanded clone.

TRBJ1-2 . TRBV7-2 . 15 TGTGCCAGCAGCTCACCCGGGACCGGTAACTATGGCTACACCTTC CASSSPGTGNYGYTF
TRBJ2-7 TRBD2 TRBV5-4 . 13 TGTGCCAGCAGCCCCGGGACTAGCAACGAGCAGTACTTC CASSPGTSNEQYF
TRBJ1-1 TRBD1 TRBV4-2 many 15 TGTGCCAGCAGCCAAGATTCAACGGGACAGGGTGAAGCTTTCTTT CASSQDSTGQGEAFF
TRBJ1-2 . TRBV27 few 13 TGTGCCAGCAGTTTATCAACAGGGACTGGCTACACCTTC CASSLSTGTGYTF
TRBJ2-3 . TRBV7-2 . 15 TGTGCCAGCAGCTTAGCGCCAGGGAGCACAGATACGCAGTATTTT CASSLAPGSTDTQYF
TRBJ2-5 . TRBV10-2 few 13 TGCGCCAGCAGTGATGGCGACGTAGAGACCCAGTACTTC CASSDGDVETQYF
TRBJ2-1 . TRBV14 . 19 TGTGCCAGCAGCCAAGACAGGGTGACTTCCCCAAGCTCCTACAATGAGCAGTTCTTC CASSQDRVTSPSSYNEQFF
TRBJ1-2 . TRBV6-5 . 14 TGTGCCAGCAGCTTAACCCGGGACGGGAATGGCTACACCTTC CASSLTRDGNGYTF
TRBJ1-4 TRBD1 TRBV14 . 17 TGTGCCAGCAGCCTAAAATACCCCCGGGACAGGAATGAAAAACTGTTTTTT CASSLKYPRDRNEKLFF
TRBJ1-2 . TRBV28 few 15 TGTGCCAGCAGTTTTGACAGGACCGAATATGACGGCTACACCTTC CASSFDRTEYDGYTF
TRBJ2-5 . TRBV23-1 . 16 TGCGCCAGCAGTCAAGGGGCAGAGACTCACCAAGAGACCCAGTACTTC CASSQGAETHQETQYF
TRBJ2-6 . TRBV4-3 many 15 TGCGCCAGCAGCGCAGACAGTTCTGGGGCCAACGTCCTGACTTTC CASSADSSGANVLTF
TRBJ2-3 . TRBV7-2 . 16 TGTGCCAGCAGCCCATTAGCCTTTCCTAGCACAGATACGCAGTATTTT CASSPLAFPSTDTQYF
TRBJ2-3 TRBD1 TRBV7-2 few 16 TGTGCCAGCAGCTTCACCGGGACAGGGGCGTCAGATACGCAGTATTTT CASSFTGTGASDTQYF
TRBJ2-5 TRBD1 TRBV28 . 13 TGTGCCAGCAGGACAGGGGGCACAGAGACCCAGTACTTC CASRTGGTETQYF
TRBJ2-3 . TRBV4-1 . 16 TGCGCCAGCAGCCAATATCAGGGGACGGGAGGAGATACGCAGTATTTT CASSQYQGTGGDTQYF
TRBJ2-7 . TRBV18 many 13 TGTGCCAGCTCACCAACAGCGACCTACGAGCAGTACTTC CASSPTATYEQYF
TRBJ2-3 . TRBV27 . 14 TGTGCCAGCAGTCCGACGGGATTTGCAGATACGCAGTATTTT CASSPTGFADTQYF
TRBJ2-3 . TRBV2 . 13 TGTGCCAGCAGTGAAGGGGGCAGGGGAGGGCCGTATTTT CASSEGGRGGPYF
TRBJ1-2 . TRBV29-1 . 12 TGCAGCGTTGTGACGGGAAACTATGGCTACACCTTC CSVVTGNYGYTF
TRBJ2-5 . TRBV29-1 . 14 TGCAGCGTTGAGTTACAGTCTTTTGGGGAGACCCAGTACTTC CSVELQSFGETQYF
TRBJ1-1 . TRBV5-1 many 14 TGCGCCAGCAGCTCGAACACAGGGAACACTGAAGCTTTCTTT CASSSNTGNTEAFF
TRBJ2-2 . TRBV10-3 . 17 TGTGCCATCAGTGAGTCCAGATCGGGACAGAACACCGGGGAGCTGTTTTTT CAISESRSGQNTGELFF
TRBJ1-2 . TRBV18 . 13 TGTGCCAGCTCACGTGGCAACTCCTATGGCTACACCTTC CASSRGNSYGYTF
TRBJ2-6 . TRBV6-6 few 15 TGTGCCAGCATTCTGGGGAGATCTGGGGCCAACGTCCTGACTTTC CASILGRSGANVLTF
TRBJ1-4 TRBD1 TRBV19 few 14 TGTGCCAGTAGGGACAGGGGGAAGAATGAAAAACTGTTTTTT CASRDRGKNEKLFF
TRBJ2-5 TRBD1 TRBV9 . 15 TGTGCCAGCAGCGCCCGGGACAGGGGATTTGAGACCCAGTACTTC CASSARDRGFETQYF
TRBJ2-7 TRBD2 TRBV7-2 many 13 TGTGCCAGCAGCTCCCTAGCGGGTTATGAGCAGTACTTC CASSSLAGYEQYF
TRBJ2-7 . TRBV27 few 13 TGTGCCAGCAGTTTTAAGGGAATTCACGAGCAGTACTTC CASSFKGIHEQYF
TRBJ2-1 TRBD2 TRBV27 . 14 TGTGCCAGCACTACAGTGGGAGGGCCCCATGAGCAGTTCTTC CASTTVGGPHEQFF
TRBJ2-7 TRBD1 TRBV11-1 . 12 TGTGCCAGCAGCCGGACAGGTTACGAGCAGTACTTC CASSRTGYEQYF
TRBJ2-5 . TRBV7-2 . 13 TGTGCCAGCAGCTACCAGATCTATGAGACCCAGTACTTC CASSYQIYETQYF
TRBJ2-1 TRBD2 TRBV5-4 . 13 TGTGCCAGCAGCTTTCAAGCGGGAGGCGAGCAGTTCTTC CASSFQAGGEQFF
TRBJ1-5 . TRBV7-2 . 13 TGTGCCAGCAGCCCCCGTCCCATCCAGCCCCAGCATTTT CASSPRPIQPQHF
TRBJ2-7 . TRBV7-9 many 14 TGTGCCAGCAGCTTAAATTCAGGGTCCTACGAGCAGTACTTC CASSLNSGSYEQYF
TRBJ2-1 . TRBV7-9 many 12 TGTGCCAGCAGCTTAGCCGAGTTTGAGCAGTTCTTC CASSLAEFEQFF